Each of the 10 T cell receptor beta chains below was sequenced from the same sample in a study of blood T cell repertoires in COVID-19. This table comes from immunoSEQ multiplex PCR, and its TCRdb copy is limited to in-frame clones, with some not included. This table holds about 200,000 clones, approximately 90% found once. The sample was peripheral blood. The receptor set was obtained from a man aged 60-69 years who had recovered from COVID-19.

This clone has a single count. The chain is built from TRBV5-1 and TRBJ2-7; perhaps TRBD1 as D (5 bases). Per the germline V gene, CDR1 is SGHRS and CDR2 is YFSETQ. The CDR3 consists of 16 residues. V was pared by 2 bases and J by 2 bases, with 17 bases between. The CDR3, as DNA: TGCGCCAGCAGCTTTTCCCTTACGACAGCCACCTACGAGCAGTACTTC. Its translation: CASSFSLTTATYEQYF.

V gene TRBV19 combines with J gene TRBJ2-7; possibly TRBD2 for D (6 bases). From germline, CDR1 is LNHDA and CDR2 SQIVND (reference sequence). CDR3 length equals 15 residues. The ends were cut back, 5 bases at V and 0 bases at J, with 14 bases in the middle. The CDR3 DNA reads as TGTGCCAGTAGTCAGCCGGGACTGTCCTCCTACGAGCAGTACTTC. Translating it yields CASSQPGLSSYEQYF.

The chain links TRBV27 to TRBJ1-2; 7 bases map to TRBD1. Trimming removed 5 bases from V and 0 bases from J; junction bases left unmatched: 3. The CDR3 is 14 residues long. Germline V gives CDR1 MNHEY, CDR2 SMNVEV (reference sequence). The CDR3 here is CASSAGTANYGYTF. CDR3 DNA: TGTGCCAGCAGTGCCGGGACAGCTAACTATGGCTACACCTTC.

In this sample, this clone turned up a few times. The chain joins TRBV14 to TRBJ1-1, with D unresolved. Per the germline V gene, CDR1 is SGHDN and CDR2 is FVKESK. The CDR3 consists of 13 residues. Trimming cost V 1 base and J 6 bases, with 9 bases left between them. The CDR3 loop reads CASSQVRDSEAFF. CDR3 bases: TGTGCCAGCAGCCAAGTGAGGGATTCTGAAGCTTTCTTT.

For the CDR3, the DNA is TGCAGTGCTAGTCCGGGGGGGGGAAGCTCCTACGAGCAGTACTTC. Protein product: CSASPGGGSSYEQYF. The chain links TRBV20-1 to TRBJ2-7; 8 bases fit TRBD2. Trimming at V came to 3 bases and at J to 0 bases, leaving 7 bases not matched to a gene. The CDR3 has 15 amino acids. Germline CDR1 is DFQATT and CDR2 is SNEGSKA (reference sequence).

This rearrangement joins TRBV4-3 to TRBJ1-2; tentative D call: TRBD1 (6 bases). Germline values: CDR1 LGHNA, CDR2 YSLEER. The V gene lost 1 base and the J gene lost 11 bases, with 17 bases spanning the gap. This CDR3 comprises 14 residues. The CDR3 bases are TGCGCCAGCAGCCAAGTGCAGGGGCGGACCTTTTACACCTTC. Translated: CASSQVQGRTFYTF.

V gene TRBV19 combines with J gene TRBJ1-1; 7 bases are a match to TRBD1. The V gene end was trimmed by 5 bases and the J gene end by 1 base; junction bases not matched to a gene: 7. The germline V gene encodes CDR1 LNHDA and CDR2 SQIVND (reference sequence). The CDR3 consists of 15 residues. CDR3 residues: CASSPDRATNTEAFF. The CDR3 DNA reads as TGTGCCAGTAGTCCCGACAGGGCAACGAACACTGAAGCTTTCTTT.

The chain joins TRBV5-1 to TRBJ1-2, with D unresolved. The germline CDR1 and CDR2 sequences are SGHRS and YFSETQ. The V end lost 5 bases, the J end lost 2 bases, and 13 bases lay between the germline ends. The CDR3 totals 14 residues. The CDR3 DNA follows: TGCGCCAGCAGTTTCGAGGGATCAAACTATGGCTACACCTTC. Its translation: CASSFEGSNYGYTF.

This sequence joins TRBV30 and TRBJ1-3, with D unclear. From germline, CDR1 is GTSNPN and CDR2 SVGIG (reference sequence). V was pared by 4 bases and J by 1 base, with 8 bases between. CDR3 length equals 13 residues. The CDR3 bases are TGTGCCTGGAACACACAGTCTGGAAACACCATATATTTT. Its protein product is CAWNTQSGNTIYF.

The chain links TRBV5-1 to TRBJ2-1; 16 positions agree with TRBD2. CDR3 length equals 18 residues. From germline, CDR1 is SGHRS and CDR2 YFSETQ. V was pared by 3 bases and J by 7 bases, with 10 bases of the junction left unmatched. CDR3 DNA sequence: TGCGCCAGCAGCTACGGGACTAGCGGGAGGGCCGCAGAAAATGAGCAGTTCTTC. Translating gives CASSYGTSGRAAENEQFF.